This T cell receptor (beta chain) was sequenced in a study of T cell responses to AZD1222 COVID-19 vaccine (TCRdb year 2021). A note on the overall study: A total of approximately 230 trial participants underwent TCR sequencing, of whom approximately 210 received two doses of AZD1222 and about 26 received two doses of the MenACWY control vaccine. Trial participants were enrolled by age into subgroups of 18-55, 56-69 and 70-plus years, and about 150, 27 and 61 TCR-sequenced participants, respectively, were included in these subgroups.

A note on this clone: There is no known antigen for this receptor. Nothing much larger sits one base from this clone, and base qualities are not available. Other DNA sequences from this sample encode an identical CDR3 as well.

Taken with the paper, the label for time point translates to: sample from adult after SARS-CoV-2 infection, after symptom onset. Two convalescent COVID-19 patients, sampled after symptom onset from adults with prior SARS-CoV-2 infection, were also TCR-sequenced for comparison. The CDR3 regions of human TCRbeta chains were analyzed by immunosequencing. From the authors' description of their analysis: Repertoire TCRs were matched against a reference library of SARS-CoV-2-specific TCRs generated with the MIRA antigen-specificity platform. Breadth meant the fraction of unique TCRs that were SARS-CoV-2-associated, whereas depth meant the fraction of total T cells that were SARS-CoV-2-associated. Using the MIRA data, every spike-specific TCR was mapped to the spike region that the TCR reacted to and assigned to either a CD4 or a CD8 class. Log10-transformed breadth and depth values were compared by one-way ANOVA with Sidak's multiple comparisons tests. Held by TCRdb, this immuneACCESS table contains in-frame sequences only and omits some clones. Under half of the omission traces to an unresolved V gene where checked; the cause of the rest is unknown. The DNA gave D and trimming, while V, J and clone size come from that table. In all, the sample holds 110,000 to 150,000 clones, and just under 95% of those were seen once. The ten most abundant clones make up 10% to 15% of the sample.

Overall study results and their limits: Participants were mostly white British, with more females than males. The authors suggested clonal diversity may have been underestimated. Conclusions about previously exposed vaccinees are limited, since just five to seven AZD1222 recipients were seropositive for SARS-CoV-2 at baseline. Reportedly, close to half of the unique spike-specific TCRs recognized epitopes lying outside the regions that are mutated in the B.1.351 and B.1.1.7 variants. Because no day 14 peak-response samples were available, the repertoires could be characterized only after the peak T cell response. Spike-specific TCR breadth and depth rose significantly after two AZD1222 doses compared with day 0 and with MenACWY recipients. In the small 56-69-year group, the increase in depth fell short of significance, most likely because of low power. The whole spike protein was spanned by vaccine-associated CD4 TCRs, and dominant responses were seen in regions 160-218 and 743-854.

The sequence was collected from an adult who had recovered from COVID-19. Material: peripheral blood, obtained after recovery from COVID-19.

The CDR3 has the sequence CASSLARETQYF. The DNA reads as follows: TGCGCCAGCAGCTTGGCCCGGGAGACCCAGTACTTC. In this chain, TRBV5-1 is recombined with TRBJ2-5, with no reliable assignment of the D segment. From the germline V gene, CDR1 is SGHRS and CDR2 is YFSETQ. V is pared back by 0 bases and J by 5 bases, with 5 bases lying between the germline termini. From the cysteine through the phenylalanine, the CDR3 covers 12 amino acids. CDR3 DNA is the only sequence kept; it has 36 bases, read in frame from the first base.